This T cell receptor beta chain is drawn from a study of shared clonotypes between healthy human individuals. Naive CD8 cells comprised CD45RO-negative, CCR7-positively selected cells, excluding terminally differentiated effector memory CD45RA+ cells. The CDR3 is made up of 15 amino acids. Germline V gene sequence: CDR1 SGDLS, CDR2 YYNGEE. J lost 6 bases, V lost 3 bases, and 10 bases had no gene match. The data were produced by immunoSEQ multiplex PCR, yet TCRdb's version contains in-frame clones alone and is incomplete. Among hundreds of thousands of clones, 96% were seen once, and the ten largest hold under 0.25%.

What was sequenced was naive CD8+ T cells sorted from blood. The TCR sequence derives from a man aged 25-45 years in good health. The chain couples TRBV9 to TRBJ2-7; TRBD1 aligns across 9 bases. DNA for the CDR3: TGTGCCAGCAGCGCGGGATGGGACAGGGAAGGCGAGCAGTACTTC. It is translated as CASSAGWDREGEQYF.